The 32 T cell receptor beta chains given below trace back to one sample, sequenced in a study of cytomegalovirus exposure and HLA in healthy donors. Data came from immunoSEQ multiplex PCR; TCRdb stores just in-frame clones and leaves some out. The sample has about 190,000 clones; approximately 85% are singletons. The sample was PBMCs. These receptors were taken from a woman aged 18-35 years in good health and CMV-seronegative.

The chain carries TRBV2 and TRBJ1-1; D possibly corresponds to TRBD1 (5 bases). Trimming cost V 3 bases and J 6 bases, with 17 bases left between them. CDR1 is SNHLY and CDR2 is FYNNEI in the germline V gene. The CDR3 is made up of 15 amino acids. The CDR3 bases are TGTGCCAGCAGTGATAGACAGCGGGGGGTGGCTGAAGCTTTCTTT. Translation gives CASSDRQRGVAEAFF.

The chain has TRBV4-1 and TRBJ1-4; D is possibly TRBD1 (5 bases). The CDR3 runs 17 residues. The V and J ends lost 1 base and 2 bases respectively, with 14 bases between them. From germline, CDR1 is MGHRA and CDR2 YSYEKL. CDR3 DNA: TGCGCCAGCAGCCAAGGGTTAGGCCCAGGGACTAATGAAAAACTGTTTTTT. This translates into CASSQGLGPGTNEKLFF.

This chain uses TRBV19 with TRBJ2-5, with a tentative D call TRBD2 (6 bases). Germline CDR1 is LNHDA and CDR2 is SQIVND (reference sequence). Deletions cut 5 bases from V and 5 bases from J, with 12 bases between. The CDR3 sequence is 13 residues long. CDR3 in amino acids: CASSPFGRETQYF. The DNA for the CDR3 is TGTGCCAGTAGTCCGTTTGGGAGGGAGACCCAGTACTTC.

This chain uses TRBV7-8 with TRBJ2-1, with 7 bases identical to TRBD2. The germline CDR1 and CDR2 sequences are SGHVS and FQNEAQ. Losses at the gene ends were 5 bases for V and 0 bases for J; bases not matched to a gene: 4. This CDR3 is built from 15 residues. Written as DNA, the CDR3 is TGTGCCAGCAGCCCAAGCGGGGTCTCCTACAATGAGCAGTTCTTC. It yields the protein CASSPSGVSYNEQFF.

The V gene is TRBV6-1, the J gene TRBJ1-2, with TRBD1 as a possible D gene (5 bases). This CDR3 contains 13 residues. Germline V lookup: CDR1 MNHNS, CDR2 SASEGT. The V gene lost 7 bases and the J gene lost 5 bases, with 14 bases spanning the gap. The CDR3 spells CASTSLGGYGYTF. The CDR3 DNA reads TGTGCCAGCACCTCATTGGGGGGGTATGGCTACACCTTC.

In its sample, this clone was seen once. The gene calls are TRBV6-6 and TRBJ2-3, with D possibly matching TRBD2 (6 bases). The V gene's germline CDR1 is MNHNY and CDR2 SVGAGI (reference sequence). The CDR3 consists of 15 residues. V lost 5 bases to trimming and J lost 2 bases, with 14 bases between them. CDR3 bases: TGTGCCAGCAGTGCGGGACTTTCCCACACAGATACGCAGTATTTT. It is translated as CASSAGLSHTDTQYF.

The V call is TRBV5-4, the J call TRBJ2-7; TRBD1 aligns across 7 bases. The germline V gene has CDR1 SGHNT and CDR2 YYREEE (reference sequence). V gave up 4 bases and J gave up 8 bases; unmatched junction bases: 12. The CDR3 sequence is 14 residues long. The CDR3 DNA follows: TGTGCCAGCAGCGGGACCGGGACAGACGGGCAGCAGTACTTC. Its translation: CASSGTGTDGQQYF.

This sequence joins TRBV10-3 and TRBJ2-7; a possible D gene is TRBD2 (6 bases). The germline V gene has CDR1 ENHRY and CDR2 SYGVKD. The CDR3 loop spans 15 amino acids. The germline V and J ends were trimmed by 7 bases and 2 bases, with 18 bases remaining between them. The CDR3 loop is CAINPGLASTYEQYF. Written as DNA, the CDR3 is TGTGCCATCAATCCAGGGCTAGCGTCTACCTACGAGCAGTACTTC.

This clone was recorded only once. This CDR3 reads CASSLAGTGAYNEQFF. The CDR3 nucleotides are TGTGCCAGCAGCTTAGCCGGGACAGGGGCCTACAATGAGCAGTTCTTC. The chain recombines TRBV7-9 with TRBJ2-1; 10 bases map to TRBD1. CDR1 is SEHNR and CDR2 is FQNEAQ in the germline V gene (reference sequence). The CDR3 covers 16 residues. With 0 bases clipped from V and 2 bases from J, the junction kept 1 base outside the gene matches.

V gene TRBV27 combines with J gene TRBJ2-2; D perhaps matches TRBD1 (5 bases). Trimming removed 11 bases from V and 4 bases from J, with 17 bases in between. This CDR3 is 14 amino acids long. Germline CDR1 reads MNHEY; CDR2 reads SMNVEV (reference sequence). In DNA form, the CDR3 reads TGTGCCGTCGCCAGGTGGGGCGGCACCGGGGAGCTGTTTTTT. Translation: CAVARWGGTGELFF.

This chain links TRBV19 with TRBJ2-2, with 10 bases lining up with TRBD2. Trimming cost V 5 bases and J 5 bases; bases outside gene matches: 8. CDR1 LNHDA and CDR2 SQIVND come from the germline V gene (reference sequence). This CDR3 contains 16 residues. CDR3 in amino acids: CASSVLAGGGTGELFF. The DNA of the CDR3 is TGTGCCAGTAGTGTCTTAGCGGGAGGAGGTACCGGGGAGCTGTTTTTT.

J is TRBJ2-7 and V is TRBV4-1, with D possibly TRBD2 on 6 matching bases. V was trimmed by 0 bases and J by 5 bases, leaving 17 bases between them. CDR1 is MGHRA, CDR2 YSYEKL, per germline. This CDR3 spans 16 amino acids. In DNA form, the CDR3 reads TGCGCCAGCAGCCAAGATGGGGTGCCGGGAGTTAACGAGCAGTACTTC. Translation: CASSQDGVPGVNEQYF.

The chain links TRBV7-9 to TRBJ2-1, with TRBD2 identical over 7 bases. The germline V gene has CDR1 SEHNR and CDR2 FQNEAQ (reference sequence). After removal of 4 bases from V and 6 bases from J, the junction contained 15 bases not matched to a gene. This CDR3 contains 17 residues. Here the CDR3 DNA reads TGTGCCAGCAGCTCCCTCCGGGGCAGCGGGGCCCTCAATGAGCAGTTCTTC. Its translation is CASSSLRGSGALNEQFF.

The V gene is TRBV4-1, the J gene TRBJ2-1, with D perhaps matching TRBD2 (6 bases). Germline V gene lookup returns CDR1 MGHRA and CDR2 YSYEKL. This CDR3 is built from 13 residues. Trimming shortened V by 5 bases and J by 13 bases, and 18 bases separated the two germline ends. The CDR3 protein is CASSMNGSPLQFF. CDR3 coding DNA: TGCGCCAGCAGCATGAACGGGAGCCCTCTCCAGTTCTTC.

The rearrangement joins TRBV5-1 to TRBJ2-5, with 9 bases matching TRBD1. The CDR3 is 15 amino acids. J gave up 2 bases and V 3 bases, and 5 bases lay outside the gene matches. Germline V gives CDR1 SGHRS, CDR2 YFSETQ. This chain's CDR3 is CASSWDRETQETQYF. In DNA form, the CDR3 reads TGCGCCAGCAGCTGGGACAGGGAAACTCAAGAGACCCAGTACTTC.

This clone came up a few times. The gene calls are TRBV2 and TRBJ1-3, with 7 bases lining up with TRBD1. CDR1 is SNHLY, CDR2 FYNNEI, per germline. The J segment lost 0 bases and the V segment lost 10 bases, leaving 3 bases of the junction unmatched. This CDR3 is built from 13 residues. The chain's CDR3 is CAIGDSSGNTIYF. In DNA form, the CDR3 reads TGTGCCATTGGGGACAGCTCTGGAAACACCATATATTTT.

This clone was seen a few times. The rearrangement uses TRBV29-1 and TRBJ2-1, with D maybe TRBD2 (6 bases). Germline CDR1 SQVTM, CDR2 ANQGSEA. This CDR3 is built from 15 residues. The V end was cut by 4 bases, the J end by 3 bases, with 16 bases between. The CDR3 nucleotides read TGCAGCGTTGGAACTAACCGGGGGTTCTACAATGAGCAGTTCTTC. Encoded protein: CSVGTNRGFYNEQFF.

The chain combines TRBV7-9 with TRBJ2-2, with 9 nucleotides matching TRBD1. The J segment lost 3 bases and the V segment lost 6 bases, leaving 11 bases of the junction unmatched. Germline CDR1 reads SEHNR; CDR2 reads FQNEAQ (reference sequence). The CDR3 contains 17 residues. CDR3 bases: TGTGCCAGCAGTTCCAAGACGGGACAGGGTTACACCGGGGAGCTGTTTTTT. Translation gives CASSSKTGQGYTGELFF.

V and J are TRBV7-8 and TRBJ2-3, with no clear D. Germline V gives CDR1 SGHVS, CDR2 FQNEAQ. Trimming shortened V by 6 bases and J by 1 base, and 8 bases separated the two germline ends. The length of the CDR3 is 13 residues. The CDR3 sequence: CASRFQGTDTQYF. Here the CDR3 DNA reads TGTGCCAGCAGATTTCAGGGCACAGATACGCAGTATTTT. The variable domain in full, with the rest retrieved from reference TRBV7-8 and TRBJ2-3, is GAGVSQSPRYKVAKRGQDVALRCDPISGHVSLFWYQQALGQGPEFLTYFQNEAQLDKSGLPSDRFFAERPEGSVSTLKIQRTQQEDSAVYLCASRFQGTDTQYFGPGTRLTVL.

The rearrangement joins TRBV5-1 to TRBJ1-2, with 9 positions matching TRBD1. Germline V gene lookup returns CDR1 SGHRS and CDR2 YFSETQ. The CDR3 runs to 15 residues. V trimming: 0 bases; J trimming: 8 bases; junction bases outside the gene matches: 8. Here the CDR3 DNA reads TGCGCCAGCAGCTTGGCAATACAGGGGGCGCAAGGCTACACCTTC. Encoded protein: CASSLAIQGAQGYTF.

The CDR3 loop reads CASGETSLTQETQYF. CDR3 nucleotide sequence: TGTGCCAGCGGGGAGACTAGCCTAACCCAAGAGACCCAGTACTTC. The rearrangement uses TRBV9 and TRBJ2-5, with 7 positions matching TRBD2. V lost 7 bases, J lost 1 base, and 10 bases stayed unmatched. There are 15 residues in the CDR3. The germline gives CDR1 SGDLS, CDR2 YYNGEE.

The chain uses TRBV6-5 and TRBJ2-5; 7 nucleotides line up with TRBD1. The CDR3 spans 14 residues. From germline, CDR1 is MNHEY and CDR2 SVGAGI. Trimming took 6 bases from V and 2 from J; bases not matched to a gene: 6. CDR3 region: CASRPGTAQETQYF. CDR3 sequence (DNA): TGTGCCAGCAGGCCCGGGACAGCACAAGAGACCCAGTACTTC.

This chain connects TRBV9 to TRBJ2-2, with 7 positions matching TRBD1. The CDR3 length is 16 residues. Trimming removed 2 bases from V and 0 bases from J; junction bases left unmatched: 4. Germline lookup yields CDR1 SGDLS and CDR2 YYNGEE. The CDR3 coding sequence is TGTGCCAGCAGCGTCCAGGGACAGACGAACACCGGGGAGCTGTTTTTT. It translates to CASSVQGQTNTGELFF.

The chain recombines TRBV4-2 with TRBJ2-7; D gene uncertain. V shed 3 bases and J shed 6 bases, with 15 bases lying between them. Germline V lookup: CDR1 LGHNA, CDR2 YNFKEQ. This CDR3 spans 14 amino acids. The CDR3 spells CASSHPTRNSEQYF. CDR3 DNA sequence: TGTGCCAGCAGCCACCCCACTCGCAATTCCGAGCAGTACTTC.

This clone has just a few counts. The rearrangement uses TRBV9 and TRBJ2-7; 9 nucleotides align to TRBD1. Trimming removed 4 bases from V and 5 bases from J; junction bases left unmatched: 7. The CDR3 extends over 14 amino acids. The germline CDR1 and CDR2 sequences are SGDLS and YYNGEE. As DNA, the CDR3 is TGTGCCAGCAGCCTCGGGACAGGGATAGACGAGCAGTACTTC. Amino acid sequence: CASSLGTGIDEQYF.

V usage is TRBV30 and J usage is TRBJ2-7; 7 bases map to TRBD2. CDR3 length equals 11 residues. V was pared by 6 bases and J by 4 bases, with 3 bases of the junction left unmatched. Germline V gives CDR1 GTSNPN, CDR2 SVGIG (reference sequence). CDR3 region: CACWGGYEQYF. The CDR3 DNA reads TGTGCCTGTTGGGGGGGTTACGAGCAGTACTTC.

The J gene is TRBJ1-1, the V gene TRBV19; 7 bases are a match to TRBD1. The CDR3 runs to 15 residues. The trim removed 5 bases at V and 0 bases at J, leaving 6 bases unmatched. Germline V gives CDR1 LNHDA, CDR2 SQIVND (reference sequence). CDR3 bases: TGTGCCAGTAGTCAACTTGACAGGGTGAACACTGAAGCTTTCTTT. Its translation is CASSQLDRVNTEAFF.

This chain uses TRBV28 with TRBJ1-5; 9 positions agree with TRBD1. The CDR3 totals 16 residues. Germline assignment: CDR1 MDHEN and CDR2 SYDVKM. The V and J ends lost 5 bases and 5 bases, in that order; junction bases with no gene match: 10. Written as DNA, the CDR3 is TGTGCCAGCAGTACCCTTATGGACAGGGGCGATCAGCCCCAGCATTTT. It specifies CASSTLMDRGDQPQHF.

This clone has just a few counts. The chain has TRBV10-3 and TRBJ1-5; D possibly corresponds to TRBD1 (5 bases). V lost 11 bases to trimming and J lost 4 bases, with 15 bases between them. CDR3 length: 13 residues. CDR1 is ENHRY and CDR2 is SYGVKD in the germline V gene. The CDR3 nucleotides are TGTGCCGCGACCGGCGGGGGTAATCAGCCCCAGCATTTT. Amino acid sequence: CAATGGGNQPQHF.

The V and J genes are TRBV7-8 and TRBJ2-1, with 9 bases lining up with TRBD2. V shed 3 bases and J 7 bases; nucleotides not matched to a gene: 16. This CDR3 has 18 amino acids. CDR1 is SGHVS and CDR2 is FQNEAQ in the germline V gene. CDR3 nucleotides: TGTGCCAGCAGCTTTCCGGCGCGGGGGGGCGTTAACGGAAATGAGCAGTTCTTC. Protein product: CASSFPARGGVNGNEQFF.

The chain employs TRBV7-9 and TRBJ2-1; 8 bases are shared with TRBD1. The germline gives CDR1 SEHNR, CDR2 FQNEAQ (reference sequence). Trimming at V came to 3 bases and at J to 4 bases, leaving 5 bases not matched to a gene. CDR3 size: 15 residues. The CDR3 here is CASSLDRAAYNEQFF. Written as DNA, the CDR3 is TGTGCCAGCAGCTTGGACAGGGCGGCTTACAATGAGCAGTTCTTC.

V and J are TRBV4-1 and TRBJ2-1; possible D gene TRBD2, 5 bases. The CDR3 sequence is 15 residues long. The V gene's germline CDR1 is MGHRA and CDR2 YSYEKL. Trimming pared 0 bases from V and 6 bases from J, leaving 12 bases between. This CDR3 is CASSQDQVGGNEQFF. Written as DNA, the CDR3 is TGCGCCAGCAGCCAAGATCAGGTTGGAGGCAATGAGCAGTTCTTC.